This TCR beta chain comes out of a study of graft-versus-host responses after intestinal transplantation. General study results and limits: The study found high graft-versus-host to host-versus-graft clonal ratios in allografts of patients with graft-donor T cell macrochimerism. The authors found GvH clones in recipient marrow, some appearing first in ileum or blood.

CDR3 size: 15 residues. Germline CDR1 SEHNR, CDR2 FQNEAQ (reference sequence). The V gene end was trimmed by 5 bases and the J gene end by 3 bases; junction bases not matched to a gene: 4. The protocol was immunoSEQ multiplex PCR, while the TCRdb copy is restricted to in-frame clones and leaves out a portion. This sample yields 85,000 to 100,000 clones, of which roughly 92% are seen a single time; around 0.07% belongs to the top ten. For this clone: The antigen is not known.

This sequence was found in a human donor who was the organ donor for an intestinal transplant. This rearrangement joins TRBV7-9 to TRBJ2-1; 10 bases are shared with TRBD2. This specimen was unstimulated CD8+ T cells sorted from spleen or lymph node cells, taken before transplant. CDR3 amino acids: CASSPGTSDYNEQFF. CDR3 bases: TGTGCCAGCAGCCCTGGGACTAGCGACTACAATGAGCAGTTCTTC.